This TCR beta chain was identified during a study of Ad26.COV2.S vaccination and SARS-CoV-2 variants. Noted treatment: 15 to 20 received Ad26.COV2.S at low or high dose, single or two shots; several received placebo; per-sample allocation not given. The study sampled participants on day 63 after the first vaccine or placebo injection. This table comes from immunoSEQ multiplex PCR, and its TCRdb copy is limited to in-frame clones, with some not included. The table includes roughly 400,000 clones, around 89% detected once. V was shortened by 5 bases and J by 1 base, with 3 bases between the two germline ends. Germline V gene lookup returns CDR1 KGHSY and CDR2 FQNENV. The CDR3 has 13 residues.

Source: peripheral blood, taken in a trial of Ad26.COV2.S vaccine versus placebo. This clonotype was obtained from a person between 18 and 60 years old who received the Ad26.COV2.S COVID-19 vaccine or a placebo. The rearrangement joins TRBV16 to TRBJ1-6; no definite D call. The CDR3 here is CASSGSYNSPLHF. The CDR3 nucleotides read TGTGCCAGCAGCGGGTCCTATAATTCACCCCTCCACTTT. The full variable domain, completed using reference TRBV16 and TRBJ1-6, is GEEVAQTPKHLVRGEGQKAKLYCAPIKGHSYVFWYQQVLKNEFKFLISFQNENVFDETGMPKERFSAKCLPNSPCSLEIQATKLEDSAVYFCASSGSYNSPLHFGNGTRLTVT.